This T cell receptor (beta chain) emerged from a study of CD8+ T cells in alopecia areata. Study-wide results and caveats: Significant decreases in scalp clonality and expanded CD8+ clones followed tofacitinib treatment.

Remarks on this clone: Its target is not known.

It was cDNA, reverse transcribed from extracted RNA, that served as the sequencing template. The table came from immunoSEQ multiplex PCR; TCRdb's copy has only in-frame clones and leaves some out. The sample lists some 150,000 clones; 70% to 90% were seen once. V was pared by 7 bases and J by 8 bases, with 9 bases between. From germline, CDR1 is SQVTM and CDR2 ANQGSEA. The CDR3 loop spans 10 amino acids. Treatment reported: oral pan-JAK inhibitor, 5-10 mg twice daily. The chain uses TRBV29-1 and TRBJ2-1, with D unresolved. The specimen comprised CD8+ T cells sorted from blood, sampled at week 4, from a patient treated with tofacitinib. The clonotype originates from a human donor with alopecia areata. CDR3: CSGVYYEQFF. The CDR3, as DNA: TGCAGCGGGGTGTACTATGAGCAGTTCTTC.